The 15 T cell receptor beta chains below come from one sample, sequenced in a study of blood T cells in healthy people across ages. Primers used in a second PCR of about 7 to 11 cycles were a sample-barcoded 5' primer and a J-beta primer mix. TCRdb analysed the 5' RACE reads with MiXCR anew, one entry per CDR3 protein. Of some 1,500,000 distinct CDR3 sequences in the sample, about 42% were seen once. Specimen: blood. These receptors were taken from a young woman in good health.

The V and J genes are TRBV12-5 and TRBJ1-1; a weak D match, TRBD1 (6 bases). With 4 bases removed from V and 1 base from J, the gap between germline ends came to 16 bases. The CDR3 is 16 residues long. The germline V gene encodes CDR1 LGHNT and CDR2 FRNRAP. The CDR3 DNA reads TGTGCTAGTGGTTGCAGACAGGCGGGGAGGAACACTGAAGCTTTCTTT. Protein: CASGCRQAGRNTEAFF.

This clonotype occurred a few times. This chain joins TRBV29-1 and TRBJ1-2, with 7 bases fitting TRBD1. CDR3 size: 11 residues. The germline gives CDR1 SQVTM, CDR2 ANQGSEA. The junction had 3 bases not matched to a gene; V was cut back by 7 bases and J by 4 bases. CDR3 region: CSGRTGYGYTF. DNA of the CDR3: TGCAGCGGTAGGACAGGCTATGGCTACACCTTC.

This clonotype was observed a handful of times. The rearrangement joins TRBV25-1 to TRBJ2-2; TRBD1 matches at 10 bases. V shed 5 bases, J shed 5 bases, and the junction held 5 bases outside the gene matches. The CDR3 consists of 15 residues. Germline CDR1 MGHDK, CDR2 SYGVNS. CDR3 sequence reads: CASSPDRGRTGELFF. CDR3 DNA sequence: TGTGCCAGCAGTCCAGACAGGGGGCGAACCGGGGAGCTGTTTTTT.

The V call is TRBV11-2, the J call TRBJ2-1, with 8 bases fitting TRBD2. V shed 4 bases, J shed 5 bases, and the junction held 13 bases outside the gene matches. The CDR3 is 17 residues long. Germline CDR1 is SGHAT and CDR2 is FQNNGV. The CDR3 spells CASSSLGGSGDNNEQFF. CDR3 bases: TGTGCCAGCAGCTCTCTCGGAGGTAGCGGGGACAACAATGAGCAGTTCTTC.

The V gene is TRBV7-2, the J gene TRBJ2-3; the D gene is possibly TRBD1 (7 bases). V was trimmed by 3 bases and J by 4 bases, leaving 14 bases between them. The CDR3 contains 15 residues. Germline CDR1 reads SGHTA; CDR2 reads FQGNSA. The CDR3 sequence: CASSFTRGAADTQYF. In DNA form, the CDR3 reads TGTGCCAGCAGCTTTACCAGGGGGGCCGCAGATACGCAGTATTTT.

This clonotype was seen a handful of times. The chain has TRBV27 and TRBJ2-1, with TRBD2 identical over 10 bases. The CDR3 is 18 residues long. V shed 4 bases and J 0 bases; nucleotides not matched to a gene: 9. From germline, CDR1 is MNHEY and CDR2 SMNVEV (reference sequence). CDR3 residues: CASSSGTSVGSSYNEQFF. The DNA for the CDR3 is TGTGCCAGCAGTTCAGGGACTAGCGTGGGTAGCTCCTACAATGAGCAGTTCTTC.

This clonotype was found a few times. The chain employs TRBV30 and TRBJ2-7; 7 bases match TRBD1. V trimming: 2 bases; J trimming: 2 bases; junction bases outside the gene matches: 6. Germline CDR1 and CDR2: GTSNPN and SVGIG (reference sequence). The CDR3 runs to 14 residues. CDR3 residues: CAWSPPGTAYEQYF. In DNA form, the CDR3 reads TGTGCCTGGAGTCCTCCGGGGACAGCCTACGAGCAGTACTTC.

The chain combines TRBV4-3 with TRBJ2-7, with 8 bases that match TRBD2. V trimming: 3 bases; J trimming: 6 bases; junction bases outside the gene matches: 13. Germline CDR1 reads LGHNA; CDR2 reads YSLEER. CDR3 length: 16 amino acids. The CDR3 sequence: CASSHYPGLVGGEQYF. The DNA of the CDR3 is TGCGCCAGCAGCCACTACCCGGGACTAGTGGGAGGCGAGCAGTACTTC.

This clonotype appeared a single time. The rearrangement links TRBV12-3 or TRBV12-4 to TRBJ1-5; no definite D call. The CDR3 has 12 amino acids. Trimming took 6 bases from V and 9 from J, leaving 12 bases between them. Here the CDR3 reads CASSPDLRPQHF. CDR3 nucleotides: TGTGCCAGCAGCCCCGACTTGCGGCCCCAGCATTTT.

The chain recombines TRBV11-2 with TRBJ2-1; a weak D match, TRBD1 (6 bases). The CDR3 runs to 14 residues. CDR1 SGHAT and CDR2 FQNNGV come from the germline V gene. V was pared by 3 bases and J by 7 bases, with 13 bases between. CDR3 nucleotides: TGTGCCAGCAGCTTCTTCTTACAGGGAAATGAGCAGTTCTTC. Residues: CASSFFLQGNEQFF.

The chain recombines TRBV13 with TRBJ2-1; the match to TRBD2 covers 14 bases. V was pared by 4 bases and J by 8 bases, with 10 bases of the junction left unmatched. This CDR3 comprises 17 residues. CDR1 and CDR2 (germline): PRHDT, FYEKMQ (reference sequence). The CDR3 nucleotides are TGTGCCAGCAGCTCCCCAGCCGGACTAGCGGGGGGCCATGAGCAGTTCTTC. Amino acid sequence: CASSSPAGLAGGHEQFF.

The chain has TRBV20-1 and TRBJ1-2; D is perhaps TRBD1 (5 bases). The CDR3 is 18 residues long. V lost 0 bases and J 1 base, leaving 21 bases between the germline ends. CDR1 and CDR2 (germline): DFQATT, SNEGSKA (reference sequence). The CDR3 DNA reads as TGCAGTGCTAGAGAGGAGGGGCTCCGCATCGTCCTTAACTATGGCTACACCTTC. Residues: CSAREEGLRIVLNYGYTF.

This clonotype was observed a handful of times. This chain connects TRBV6-5 to TRBJ1-2; TRBD1 matches at 8 bases. After removal of 6 bases from V and 7 bases from J, the junction contained 10 bases not matched to a gene. From germline, CDR1 is MNHEY and CDR2 SVGAGI. There are 14 residues in the CDR3. This CDR3 is CASSPDRGVFGYTF. The DNA of the CDR3 is TGTGCCAGCAGCCCCGACAGGGGAGTTTTTGGCTACACCTTC.

On this clonotype itself: Given a much more abundant clone one base away, this may be a read error. V usage is TRBV12-3 or TRBV12-4 and J usage is TRBJ2-3; D not resolved. V was shortened by 5 bases and J by 2 bases, with 11 bases between the two germline ends. This CDR3 region has 14 residues. CDR3 residues: CASSSRVITDTQYF. The CDR3 nucleotides are TGTGCCAGCAGTAGCCGGGTCATCACAGATACGCAGTATTTT.

The chain recombines TRBV12-3 or TRBV12-4 with TRBJ2-3; no reliable D call. Trimming took off 5 bases at V and 6 bases at J, with 9 bases between the two ends. The CDR3 runs 12 residues. CDR3 sequence (DNA): TGTGCCAGCAGTACCACCGTGGATACGCAGTATTTT. It specifies CASSTTVDTQYF.